The 20 T cell receptor beta chains reported below all come from one sample, sequenced in a study of shared clonotypes between healthy human individuals. Generated by immunoSEQ multiplex PCR, the TCRdb table keeps only in-frame clones and is missing some. The table records 2 million to 2.5 million clones, approximately 93% of them present only once. The sequencing input was naive CD4+ T cells from PBMCs. Subset: CD45RA+ positively selected. The receptor source for this set is a man between 18 and 29 years old in good health. Some clones in this sample may be carry-over from other donors' samples.

The rearrangement joins TRBV27 to TRBJ2-7, with D maybe TRBD1 (5 bases). The CDR3 loop spans 15 amino acids. Germline V gene data show CDR1 as MNHEY and CDR2 as SMNVEV (reference sequence). Trimming pared 6 bases from V and 4 bases from J, leaving 19 bases between. This CDR3 is CASSPEGTKGYEQYF. The DNA for the CDR3 is TGTGCCAGCAGCCCCGAAGGAACTAAGGGGTACGAGCAGTACTTC.

In regard to this clone: One base away lies a much larger clone, so this may be a sequencing read error. Distinct nucleotide sequences in the sample also encode this CDR3. The genes are TRBV6-6 and TRBJ2-7, with D uncertain. V lost 6 bases to trimming and J lost 6 bases, with 21 bases between them. CDR1 is MNHNY, CDR2 SVGAGI, per germline (reference sequence). The CDR3 consists of 15 residues. The CDR3 loop is CASSFSGTGTGEQYF. The CDR3 DNA reads as TGTGCCAGCAGCTTCTCGGGTACTGGAACGGGCGAGCAGTACTTC.

This chain links TRBV4-1 with TRBJ1-5, with no clear D. This CDR3 has 15 residues. With 1 base removed from V and 3 bases from J, the gap between germline ends came to 10 bases. Per the germline V gene, CDR1 is MGHRA and CDR2 is YSYEKL. CDR3 bases: TGCGCCAGCAGCCAAGCAACGTTAGACAATCAGCCCCAGCATTTT. Amino acids: CASSQATLDNQPQHF.

The rearrangement links TRBV5-1 to TRBJ2-1; TRBD2 is a possible D gene (5 bases). Germline loops: CDR1 SGHRS, CDR2 YFSETQ. V lost 0 bases to trimming and J lost 6 bases, with 16 bases between them. CDR3 size: 16 residues. The CDR3 coding sequence is TGCGCCAGCAGCTTGGCCAGCAGGAAAGGGAGCAATGAGCAGTTCTTC. Amino acid sequence: CASSLASRKGSNEQFF.

This sequence joins TRBV2 and TRBJ1-5; TRBD1 might be the D (6 bases). The CDR3 length is 14 residues. Looked up from germline, CDR1 is SNHLY and CDR2 is FYNNEI. The V and J ends lost 4 bases and 3 bases respectively, with 10 bases between them. CDR3: CASSGDRINQPQHF. DNA for the CDR3: TGTGCCAGCAGTGGCGACAGGATCAATCAGCCCCAGCATTTT. Looking up the rest from reference TRBV2 and TRBJ1-5 gives the full variable domain: EPEVTQTPSHQVTQMGQEVILRCVPISNHLYFYWYRQILGQKVEFLVSFYNNEISEKSEIFDDQFSVERPDGSNFTLKIRSTKLEDSAMYFCASSGDRINQPQHFGDGTRLSIL.

The V call is TRBV7-3, the J call TRBJ2-1, with D perhaps given as TRBD1 or TRBD2 (5 bases each). The length of the CDR3 is 13 residues. Germline V gene lookup returns CDR1 SGHTA and CDR2 FQGTGA. The ends were cut back, 5 bases at V and 7 bases at J, with 12 bases in the middle. DNA of the CDR3: TGTGCCAGCAGCCGCCGGGGCTCGAATGAGCAGTTCTTC. Its translation: CASSRRGSNEQFF. The full variable domain, its missing parts supplied by reference TRBV7-3 and TRBJ2-1, is GAGVSQTPSNKVTEKGKYVELRCDPISGHTALYWYRQSLGQGPEFLIYFQGTGAADDSGLPNDRFFAVRPEGSVSTLKIQRTERGDSAVYLCASSRRGSNEQFFGPGTRLTVL.

The V call is TRBV28, the J call TRBJ1-2; unclear D gene. V dropped 5 bases and J dropped 7 bases, with 11 bases sitting between them. CDR1 is MDHEN, CDR2 SYDVKM, per germline. CDR3 length: 12 residues. This chain's CDR3 is CASSARGSGYTF. The CDR3 DNA reads TGTGCCAGCAGTGCCCGGGGAAGTGGCTACACCTTC.

This chain uses TRBV9 with TRBJ2-5, with D unresolved. V was clipped by 3 bases and J by 3 bases, with 9 bases between them. Germline loops: CDR1 SGDLS, CDR2 YYNGEE. The CDR3 spans 13 residues. CDR3 sequence: CASSGTLKETQYF. The CDR3 DNA follows: TGTGCCAGCAGCGGAACCTTGAAAGAGACCCAGTACTTC.

This rearrangement joins TRBV5-1 to TRBJ2-2, with D perhaps matching TRBD1 or TRBD2 (5 bases each). V dropped 0 bases and J dropped 4 bases, with 19 bases sitting between them. The CDR3 totals 18 residues. Looked up from germline, CDR1 is SGHRS and CDR2 is YFSETQ. CDR3 loop: CASSLAGRSARGTGELFF. CDR3 DNA sequence: TGCGCCAGCAGCTTGGCGGGCAGGTCAGCGAGGGGCACCGGGGAGCTGTTTTTT.

The rearrangement joins TRBV14 to TRBJ1-2; TRBD1 aligns across 9 bases. Germline CDR1 reads SGHDN; CDR2 reads FVKESK. Germline trimming cut 3 bases from V and 5 bases from J; bases unmatched to any gene: 4. There are 14 residues in the CDR3. Here the CDR3 DNA reads TGTGCCAGCAGCCAGACAGGGGGTGGATATGGCTACACCTTC. Its translation is CASSQTGGGYGYTF.

The V and J genes are TRBV7-3 and TRBJ1-2; weak D call: TRBD1 (5 bases). The CDR3 is made up of 18 amino acids. From germline, CDR1 is SGHTA and CDR2 FQGTGA. The V end was cut by 7 bases, the J end by 4 bases, with 28 bases between. CDR3 amino acids: CASTIHLFRDGLGYGYTF. In DNA form, the CDR3 reads TGTGCCAGCACCATACACCTTTTCCGGGACGGACTGGGCTATGGCTACACCTTC.

The DNA for the CDR3 is TGCGCCAGCAGCATATGGGACTCGGGGGTCGAGCAGTACTTC. As protein: CASSIWDSGVEQYF. This rearrangement joins TRBV5-1 to TRBJ2-7, with D perhaps matching TRBD2 (6 bases). The germline V gene has CDR1 SGHRS and CDR2 YFSETQ. CDR3 size: 14 residues. Trimming removed 4 bases at V and 6 bases at J, with 17 bases between.

CDR3 sequence reads: CASSWGIQGRGEKLFF. DNA for the CDR3: TGCGCCAGCAGCTGGGGGATACAGGGTCGCGGTGAAAAACTGTTTTTT. The chain combines TRBV5-1 with TRBJ1-4, with a tentative D call TRBD1 (6 bases). V was pared by 3 bases and J by 7 bases, with 19 bases between. The CDR3 spans 16 residues. CDR1 is SGHRS, CDR2 YFSETQ, per germline.

Comments on this clone: Different DNA sequences within this sample yield the same CDR3. The chain is built from TRBV28 and TRBJ2-6; D is unresolved. The CDR3 has 13 amino acids. Germline CDR1 and CDR2: MDHEN and SYDVKM. The V end lost 3 bases, the J end lost 4 bases, and 4 bases lay between the germline ends. In DNA, the CDR3 is TGTGCCAGCAGTTTTGGAGGGGCCAACGTCCTGACTTTC. Encoded protein: CASSFGGANVLTF.

The chain uses TRBV5-1 and TRBJ2-3; 12 nucleotides line up with TRBD2. The trim removed 0 bases at V and 8 bases at J, leaving 1 base unmatched. Germline CDR1 reads SGHRS; CDR2 reads YFSETQ. The CDR3 is 14 residues long. CDR3 protein: CASSLGLAGATQYF. CDR3 sequence (DNA): TGCGCCAGCAGCTTGGGACTAGCGGGAGCTACGCAGTATTTT.

The chain employs TRBV23-1 and TRBJ2-7, with 10 bases aligning to TRBD1. TRBV23-1 counts as an open reading frame of uncertain function. J gave up 3 bases and V 5 bases, and 19 bases lay outside the gene matches. This CDR3 comprises 19 residues. Here the CDR3 reads CASSNRDRGYYHEFYEQYF. The CDR3 nucleotides are TGCGCCAGCAGTAATCGGGACAGGGGCTATTACCACGAGTTCTACGAGCAGTACTTC.

Worth noting for this clone: This sample also contains other DNA sequences that code for the same CDR3. The chain recombines TRBV27 with TRBJ1-5; 8 bases align to TRBD1. V shed 5 bases and J 3 bases; nucleotides not matched to a gene: 3. The germline V gene encodes CDR1 MNHEY and CDR2 SMNVEV (reference sequence). This CDR3 contains 14 residues. CDR3 region: CASSRTGPNQPQHF. The DNA for the CDR3 is TGTGCCAGCAGTCGGACAGGGCCCAATCAGCCCCAGCATTTT.

The chain links TRBV5-1 to TRBJ1-2; D gene ambiguous. Trimming took off 0 bases at V and 2 bases at J, with 8 bases between the two ends. Per the germline V gene, CDR1 is SGHRS and CDR2 is YFSETQ. The CDR3 is 14 residues long. CDR3 sequence: CASSLEPSNYGYTF. Written as DNA, the CDR3 is TGCGCCAGCAGCTTGGAACCCTCAAACTATGGCTACACCTTC.

This chain joins TRBV4-3 and TRBJ1-1; 7 nucleotides match TRBD1. The CDR3 is 15 residues long. The V segment lost 2 bases and the J segment 0 bases; nucleotides outside the gene matches: 3. CDR1 is LGHNA, CDR2 YSLEER, per germline. The CDR3 DNA reads as TGCGCCAGCAGCCAACGACAGGGCCTGAACACTGAAGCTTTCTTT. It is translated as CASSQRQGLNTEAFF.

The chain employs TRBV6-6 and TRBJ2-1, with 7 nucleotides matching TRBD1. The germline V gene encodes CDR1 MNHNY and CDR2 SVGAGI (reference sequence). CDR3 size: 16 residues. J lost 0 bases, V lost 4 bases, and 6 bases had no gene match. The CDR3 sequence: CASSSFRGSSYNEQFF. CDR3 nucleotides: TGTGCCAGCAGTTCCTTCAGGGGGAGCTCCTACAATGAGCAGTTCTTC.